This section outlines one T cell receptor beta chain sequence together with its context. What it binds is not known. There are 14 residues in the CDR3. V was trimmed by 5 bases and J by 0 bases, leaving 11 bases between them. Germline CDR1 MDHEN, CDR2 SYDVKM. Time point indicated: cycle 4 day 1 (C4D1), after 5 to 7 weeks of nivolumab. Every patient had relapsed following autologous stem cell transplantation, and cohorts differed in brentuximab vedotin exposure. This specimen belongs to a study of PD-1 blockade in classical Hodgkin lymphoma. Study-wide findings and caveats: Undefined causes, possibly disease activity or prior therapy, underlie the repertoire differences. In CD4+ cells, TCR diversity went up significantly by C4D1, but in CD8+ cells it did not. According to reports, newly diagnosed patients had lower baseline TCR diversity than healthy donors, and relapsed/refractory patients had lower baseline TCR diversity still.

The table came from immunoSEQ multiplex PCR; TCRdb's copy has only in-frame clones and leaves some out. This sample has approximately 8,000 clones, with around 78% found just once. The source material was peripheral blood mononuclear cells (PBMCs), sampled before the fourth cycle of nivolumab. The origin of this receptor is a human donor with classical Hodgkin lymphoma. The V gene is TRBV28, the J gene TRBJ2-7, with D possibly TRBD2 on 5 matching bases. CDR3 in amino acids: CASSVPGSSYEQYF. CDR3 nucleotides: TGTGCCAGCAGTGTGCCGGGGAGCTCCTACGAGCAGTACTTC. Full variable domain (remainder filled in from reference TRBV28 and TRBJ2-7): DVKVTQSSRYLVKRTGEKVFLECVQDMDHENMFWYRQDPGLGLRLIYFSYDVKMKEKGDIPEGYSVSREKKERFSLILESASTNQTSMYLCASSVPGSSYEQYFGPGTRLTVT.